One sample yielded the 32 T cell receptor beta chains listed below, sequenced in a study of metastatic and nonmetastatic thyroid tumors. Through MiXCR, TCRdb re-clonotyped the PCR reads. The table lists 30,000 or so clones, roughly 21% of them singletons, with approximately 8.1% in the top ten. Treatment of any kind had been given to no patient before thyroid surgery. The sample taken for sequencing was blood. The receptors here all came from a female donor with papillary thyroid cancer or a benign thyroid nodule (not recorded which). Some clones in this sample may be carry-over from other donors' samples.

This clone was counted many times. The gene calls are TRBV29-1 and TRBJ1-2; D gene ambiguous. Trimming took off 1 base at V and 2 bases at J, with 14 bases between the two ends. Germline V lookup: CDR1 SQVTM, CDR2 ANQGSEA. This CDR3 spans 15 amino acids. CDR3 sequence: CSVEGELEGNYGYTF. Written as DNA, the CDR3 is TGCAGCGTTGAAGGCGAGTTGGAAGGAAACTATGGCTACACCTTC.

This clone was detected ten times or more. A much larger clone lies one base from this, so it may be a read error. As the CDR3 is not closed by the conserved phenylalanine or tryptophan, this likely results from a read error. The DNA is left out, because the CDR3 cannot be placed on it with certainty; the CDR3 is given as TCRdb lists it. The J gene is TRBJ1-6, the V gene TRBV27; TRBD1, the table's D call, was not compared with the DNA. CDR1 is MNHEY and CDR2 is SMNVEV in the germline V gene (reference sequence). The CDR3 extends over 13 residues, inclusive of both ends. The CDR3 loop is CASSRVGGSPLHS.

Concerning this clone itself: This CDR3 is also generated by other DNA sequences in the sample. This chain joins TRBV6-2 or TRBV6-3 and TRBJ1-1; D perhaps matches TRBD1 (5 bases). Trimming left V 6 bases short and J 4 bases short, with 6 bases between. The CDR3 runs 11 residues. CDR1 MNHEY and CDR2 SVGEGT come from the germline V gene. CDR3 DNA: TGTGCCAGCAGCCAGGGCACTGAAGCTTTCTTT. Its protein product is CASSQGTEAFF.

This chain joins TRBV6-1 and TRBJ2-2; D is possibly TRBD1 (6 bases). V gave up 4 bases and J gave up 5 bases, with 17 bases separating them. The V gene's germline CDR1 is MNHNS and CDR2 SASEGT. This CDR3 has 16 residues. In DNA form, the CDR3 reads TGTGCCAGCAGTGGACGTAGGGGGTTGAGAACCGGGGAGCTGTTTTTT. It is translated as CASSGRRGLRTGELFF.

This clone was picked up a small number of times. The CDR3 DNA reads as TGTGCCAGCAGCCAGGGAGGACTAGCGGGAACCGGGGAGCTGTTTTTT. Translating it yields CASSQGGLAGTGELFF. The rearrangement uses TRBV6-1 and TRBJ2-2; 12 bases are shared with TRBD2. Germline values: CDR1 MNHNS, CDR2 SASEGT. The CDR3 is 16 residues long. J was trimmed by 5 bases and V by 6 bases; bases with no gene match: 7.

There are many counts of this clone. The CDR3: CATSRGGGASEAFF. The CDR3 DNA reads TGTGCCACCAGCAGGGGGGGGGGGGCGTCTGAAGCTTTCTTT. J is TRBJ1-1 and V is TRBV15; D may be TRBD1 (6 bases). CDR1 LNHNV and CDR2 YYDKDF come from the germline V gene (reference sequence). The V end was cut by 3 bases, the J end by 6 bases, with 14 bases between. The CDR3 is 14 residues long.

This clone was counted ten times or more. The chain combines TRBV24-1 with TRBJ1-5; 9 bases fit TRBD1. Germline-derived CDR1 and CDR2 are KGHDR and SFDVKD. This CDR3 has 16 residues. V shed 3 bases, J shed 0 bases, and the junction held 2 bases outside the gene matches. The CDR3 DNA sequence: TGTGCCACCAGTGATCGGACAGGGGATAGCAATCAGCCCCAGCATTTT. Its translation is CATSDRTGDSNQPQHF.

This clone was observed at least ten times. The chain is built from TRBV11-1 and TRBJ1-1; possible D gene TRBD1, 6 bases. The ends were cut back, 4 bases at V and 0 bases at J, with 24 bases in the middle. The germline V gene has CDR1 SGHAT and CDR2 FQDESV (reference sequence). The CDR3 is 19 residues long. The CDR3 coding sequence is TGTGCCAGCAGCTCCACCCGTATAGCTGACAGGCGACTGAACACTGAAGCTTTCTTT. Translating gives CASSSTRIADRRLNTEAFF.

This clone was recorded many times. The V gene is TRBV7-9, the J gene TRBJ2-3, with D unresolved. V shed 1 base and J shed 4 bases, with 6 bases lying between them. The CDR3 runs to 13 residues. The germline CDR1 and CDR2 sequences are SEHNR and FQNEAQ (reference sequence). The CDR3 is CASSLGWADTQYF. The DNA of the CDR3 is TGTGCCAGCAGCTTAGGATGGGCAGATACGCAGTATTTT.

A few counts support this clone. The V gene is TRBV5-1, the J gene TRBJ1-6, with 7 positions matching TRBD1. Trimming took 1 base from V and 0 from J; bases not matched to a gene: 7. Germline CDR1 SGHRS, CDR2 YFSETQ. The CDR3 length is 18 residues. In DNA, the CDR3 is TGCGCCAGCAGCTTGAAAGGACAGGATAGCTCCTATAATTCACCCCTCCACTTT. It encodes CASSLKGQDSSYNSPLHF.

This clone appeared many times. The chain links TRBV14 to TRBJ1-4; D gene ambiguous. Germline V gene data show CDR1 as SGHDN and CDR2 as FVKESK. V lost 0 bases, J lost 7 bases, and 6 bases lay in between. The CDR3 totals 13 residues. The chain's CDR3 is CASSQDLGEKLFF. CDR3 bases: TGTGCCAGCAGCCAAGATCTGGGTGAAAAACTGTTTTTT.

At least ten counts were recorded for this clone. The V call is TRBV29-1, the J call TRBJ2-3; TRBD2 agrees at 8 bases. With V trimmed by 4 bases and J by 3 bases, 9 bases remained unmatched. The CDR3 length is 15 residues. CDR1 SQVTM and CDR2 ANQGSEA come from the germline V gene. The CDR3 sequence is CSVATGLAGTDTQYF. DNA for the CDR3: TGCAGCGTTGCCACCGGACTAGCTGGAACAGATACGCAGTATTTT.

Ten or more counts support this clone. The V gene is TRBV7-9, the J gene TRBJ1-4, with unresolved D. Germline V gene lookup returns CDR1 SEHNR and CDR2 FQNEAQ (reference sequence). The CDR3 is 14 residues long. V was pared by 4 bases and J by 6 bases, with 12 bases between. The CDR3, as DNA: TGTGCCAGCAGCTACTATAACAGTCATGAAAAACTGTTTTTT. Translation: CASSYYNSHEKLFF.

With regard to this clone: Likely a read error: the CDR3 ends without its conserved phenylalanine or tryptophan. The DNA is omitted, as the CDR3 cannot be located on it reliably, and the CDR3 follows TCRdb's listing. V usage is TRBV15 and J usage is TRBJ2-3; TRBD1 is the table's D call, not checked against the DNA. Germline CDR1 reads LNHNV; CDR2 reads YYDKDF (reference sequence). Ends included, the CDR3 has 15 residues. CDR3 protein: CATSSGGGDTDTHYN.

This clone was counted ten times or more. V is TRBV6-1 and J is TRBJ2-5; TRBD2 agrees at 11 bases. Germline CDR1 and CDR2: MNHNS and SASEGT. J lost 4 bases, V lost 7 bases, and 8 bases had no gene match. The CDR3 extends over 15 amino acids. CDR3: CASTPMTSGAETQYF. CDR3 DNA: TGTGCCAGCACCCCTATGACTAGCGGGGCAGAGACCCAGTACTTC.

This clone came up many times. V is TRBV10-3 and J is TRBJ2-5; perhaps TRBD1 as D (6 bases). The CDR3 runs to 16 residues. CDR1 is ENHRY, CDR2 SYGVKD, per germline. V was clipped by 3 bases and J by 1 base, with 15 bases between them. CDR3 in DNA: TGTGCCATCAGTGAATCTGGACAGCCGACCCAAGAGACCCAGTACTTC. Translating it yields CAISESGQPTQETQYF.

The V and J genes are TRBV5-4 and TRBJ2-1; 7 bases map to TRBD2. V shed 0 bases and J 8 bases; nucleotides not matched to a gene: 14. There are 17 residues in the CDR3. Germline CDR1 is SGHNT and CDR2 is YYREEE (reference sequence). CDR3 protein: CASSLEAGRSKLDEQFF. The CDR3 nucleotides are TGTGCCAGCAGCTTGGAGGCCGGGAGGTCGAAGTTAGATGAGCAGTTCTTC.

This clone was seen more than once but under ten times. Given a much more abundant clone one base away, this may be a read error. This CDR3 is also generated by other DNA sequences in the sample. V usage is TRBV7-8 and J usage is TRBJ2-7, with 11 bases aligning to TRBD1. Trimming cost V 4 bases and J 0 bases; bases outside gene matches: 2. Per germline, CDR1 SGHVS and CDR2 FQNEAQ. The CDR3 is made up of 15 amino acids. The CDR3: CASSSGTGGSYEQYF. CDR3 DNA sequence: TGTGCCAGCAGCTCCGGGACAGGGGGCTCCTACGAGCAGTACTTC.

The CDR3 sequence is CASSPVTAGNTDTQYF. CDR3 nucleotide sequence: TGCGCCAGCAGCCCCGTAACGGCGGGGAACACAGATACGCAGTATTTT. V usage is TRBV5-1 and J usage is TRBJ2-3; D may be TRBD2 (6 bases). The CDR3 is 16 amino acids. The V end lost 4 bases, the J end lost 2 bases, and 17 bases lay between the germline ends. Germline V gene lookup returns CDR1 SGHRS and CDR2 YFSETQ.

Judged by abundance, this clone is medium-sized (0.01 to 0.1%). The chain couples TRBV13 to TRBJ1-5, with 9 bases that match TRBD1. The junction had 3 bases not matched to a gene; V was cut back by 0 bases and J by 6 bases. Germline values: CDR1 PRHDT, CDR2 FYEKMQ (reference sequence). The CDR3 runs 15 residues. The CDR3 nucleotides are TGTGCCAGCAGCTTAGGACAGGGGGCCGGTCAGCCCCAGCATTTT. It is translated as CASSLGQGAGQPQHF.

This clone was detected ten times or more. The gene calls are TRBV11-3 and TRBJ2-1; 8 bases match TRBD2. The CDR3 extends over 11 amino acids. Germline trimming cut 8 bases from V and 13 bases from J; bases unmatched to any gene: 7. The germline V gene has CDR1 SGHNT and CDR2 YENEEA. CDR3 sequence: CASAKGTSQFF. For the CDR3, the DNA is TGTGCCAGCGCCAAAGGGACTAGTCAGTTCTTC.

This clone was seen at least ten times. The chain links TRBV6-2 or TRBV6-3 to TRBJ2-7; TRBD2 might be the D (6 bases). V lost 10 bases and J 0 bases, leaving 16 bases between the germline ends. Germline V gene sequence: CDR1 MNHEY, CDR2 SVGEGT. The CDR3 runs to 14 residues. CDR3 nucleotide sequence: TGTGCCACCCTGAATGGGGGGAGCTCCTACGAGCAGTACTTC. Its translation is CATLNGGSSYEQYF.

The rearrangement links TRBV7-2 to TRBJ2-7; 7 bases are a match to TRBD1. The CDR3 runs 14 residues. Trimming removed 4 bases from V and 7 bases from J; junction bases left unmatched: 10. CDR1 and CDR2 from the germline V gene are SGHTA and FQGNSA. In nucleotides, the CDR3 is TGTGCCAGCAGCTCTGGACAGGCTATACGAGAGCAGTACTTC. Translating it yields CASSSGQAIREQYF.

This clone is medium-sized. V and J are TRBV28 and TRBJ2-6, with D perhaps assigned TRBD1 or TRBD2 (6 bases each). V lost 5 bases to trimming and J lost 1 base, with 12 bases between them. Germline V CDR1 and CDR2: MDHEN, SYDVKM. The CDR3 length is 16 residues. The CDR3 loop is CASSPSGASGANVLTF. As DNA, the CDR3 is TGTGCCAGCAGTCCCTCGGGGGCGTCTGGGGCCAACGTCCTGACTTTC.

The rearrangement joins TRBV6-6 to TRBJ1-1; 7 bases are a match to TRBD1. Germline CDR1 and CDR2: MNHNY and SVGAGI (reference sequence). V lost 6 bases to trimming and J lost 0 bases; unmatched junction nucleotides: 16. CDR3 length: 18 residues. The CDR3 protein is CASRQKTETGTVNTEAFF. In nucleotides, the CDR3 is TGTGCCAGCAGACAAAAAACCGAAACCGGGACAGTGAACACTGAAGCTTTCTTT.

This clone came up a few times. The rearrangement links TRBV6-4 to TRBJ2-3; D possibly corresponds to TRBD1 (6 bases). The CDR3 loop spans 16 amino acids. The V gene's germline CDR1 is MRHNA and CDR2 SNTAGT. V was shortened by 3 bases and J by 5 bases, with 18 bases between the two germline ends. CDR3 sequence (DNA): TGTGCCAGCAGTGAAACCCAAGGGGGTGGTGGAGATACGCAGTATTTT. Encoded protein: CASSETQGGGGDTQYF.

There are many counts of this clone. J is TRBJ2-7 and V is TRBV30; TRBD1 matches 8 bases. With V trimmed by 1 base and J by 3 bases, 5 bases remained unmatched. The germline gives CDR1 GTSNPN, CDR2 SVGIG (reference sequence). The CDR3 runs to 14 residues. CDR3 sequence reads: CAWSGQGISYEQYF. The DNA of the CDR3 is TGTGCCTGGAGTGGACAGGGGATAAGCTACGAGCAGTACTTC. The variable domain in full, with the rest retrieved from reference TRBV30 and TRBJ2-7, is SQTIHQWPATLVQPVGSPLSLECTVEGTSNPNLYWYRQAAGRGLQLLFYSVGIGQISSEVPQNLSASRPQDRQFILSSKKLLLSDSGFYLCAWSGQGISYEQYFGPGTRLTVT.

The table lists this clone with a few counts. The CDR3 DNA reads TGTGCCAGCAGTGCCCGGGACAGGGGACTCAATCAGCCCCAGCATTTT. Encoded protein: CASSARDRGLNQPQHF. The V and J genes are TRBV6-1 and TRBJ1-5; 10 bases fit TRBD1. V lost 4 bases and J lost 3; bases outside the gene matches: 6. CDR3 length: 16 residues. CDR1 and CDR2 (germline): MNHNS, SASEGT.

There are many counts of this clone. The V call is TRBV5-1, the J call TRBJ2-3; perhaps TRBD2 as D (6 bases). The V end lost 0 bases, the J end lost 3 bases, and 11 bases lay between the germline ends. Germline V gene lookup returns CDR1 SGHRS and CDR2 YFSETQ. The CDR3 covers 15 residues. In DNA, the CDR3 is TGCGCCAGCAGCTTGGTCGGGGGTTGGACAGATACGCAGTATTTT. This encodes CASSLVGGWTDTQYF.

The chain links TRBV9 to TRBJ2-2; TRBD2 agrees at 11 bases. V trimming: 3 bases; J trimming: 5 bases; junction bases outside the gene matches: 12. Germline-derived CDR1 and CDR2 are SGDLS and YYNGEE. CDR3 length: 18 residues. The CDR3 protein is CASSGRGPGLADTGELFF. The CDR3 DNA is TGTGCCAGCAGCGGTAGGGGGCCGGGACTAGCGGATACCGGGGAGCTGTTTTTT.

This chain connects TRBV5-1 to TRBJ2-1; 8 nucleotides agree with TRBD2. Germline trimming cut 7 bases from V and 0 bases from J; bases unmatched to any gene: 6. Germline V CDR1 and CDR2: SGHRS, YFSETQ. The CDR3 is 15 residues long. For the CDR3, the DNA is TGCGCCAGCTCACCGGGACTAGTCTCCTACAATGAGCAGTTCTTC. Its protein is CASSPGLVSYNEQFF.

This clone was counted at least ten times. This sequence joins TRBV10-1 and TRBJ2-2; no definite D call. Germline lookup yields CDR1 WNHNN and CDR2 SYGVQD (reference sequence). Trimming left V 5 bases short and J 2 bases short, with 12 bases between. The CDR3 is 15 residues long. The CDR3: CASSSVQDNTGELFF. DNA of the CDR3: TGCGCCAGCAGTTCCGTGCAAGACAACACCGGGGAGCTGTTTTTT.